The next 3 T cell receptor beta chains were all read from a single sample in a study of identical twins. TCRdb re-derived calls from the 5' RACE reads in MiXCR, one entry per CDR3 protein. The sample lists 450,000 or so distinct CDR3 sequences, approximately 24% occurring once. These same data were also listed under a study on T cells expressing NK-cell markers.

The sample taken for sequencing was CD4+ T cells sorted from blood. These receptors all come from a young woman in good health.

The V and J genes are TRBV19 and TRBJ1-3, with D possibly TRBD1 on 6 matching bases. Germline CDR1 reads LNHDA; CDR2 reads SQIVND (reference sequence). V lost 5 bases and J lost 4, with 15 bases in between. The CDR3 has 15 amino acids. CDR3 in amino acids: CASSSLQGGGNTIYF. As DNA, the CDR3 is TGTGCCAGTAGTTCTCTACAGGGTGGAGGAAACACCATATATTTT.

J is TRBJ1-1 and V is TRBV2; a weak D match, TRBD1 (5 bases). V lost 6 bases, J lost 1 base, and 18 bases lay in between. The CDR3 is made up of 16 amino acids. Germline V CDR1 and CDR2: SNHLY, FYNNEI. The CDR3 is CASRILRVGANTEAFF. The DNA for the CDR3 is TGTGCCAGCAGAATCCTCAGGGTCGGGGCGAACACTGAAGCTTTCTTT.

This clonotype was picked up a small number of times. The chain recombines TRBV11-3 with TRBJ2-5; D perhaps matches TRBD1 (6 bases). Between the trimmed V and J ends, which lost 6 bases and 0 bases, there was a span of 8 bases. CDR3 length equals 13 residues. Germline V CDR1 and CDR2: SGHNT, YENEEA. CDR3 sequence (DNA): TGTGCCAGCAGGAAGGGGGACCAAGAGACCCAGTACTTC. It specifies CASRKGDQETQYF.